The 21 T cell receptor beta chains reported below all come from one sample, sequenced in a study of shared clonotypes between healthy human individuals. Measured with immunoSEQ multiplex PCR; TCRdb has only the in-frame clones, and not every one. The sample shows some 500,000 clones, around 96% of them seen only once. The sequenced sample was naive CD4+ T cells sorted from blood. Sample subset: CD45RA+ positively selected. The receptors come from a woman aged 25 to 39 in good health.

CDR3 sequence: CASSLASPDYEQYF. The CDR3 DNA is TGTGCCAGCAGCCTGGCAAGCCCTGACTACGAGCAGTACTTC. The chain employs TRBV7-9 and TRBJ2-7, with D unresolved. The CDR3 loop spans 14 amino acids. Trimming cost V 5 bases and J 3 bases, with 14 bases left between them. Germline lookup yields CDR1 SEHNR and CDR2 FQNEAQ (reference sequence). The full variable domain, its missing parts supplied by reference TRBV7-9 and TRBJ2-7, is DTGVSQNPRHKITKRGQNVTFRCDPISEHNRLYWYRQTLGQGPEFLTYFQNEAQLEKSRLLSDRFSAERPKGSFSTLEIQRTEQGDSAMYLCASSLASPDYEQYFGPGTRLTVT.

This chain links TRBV27 with TRBJ2-1, with TRBD2 matching 12 bases. In germline, CDR1 is MNHEY, CDR2 SMNVEV (reference sequence). CDR3 length: 19 residues. Germline trimming cut 5 bases from V and 1 base from J; bases unmatched to any gene: 12. CDR3 nucleotide sequence: TGTGCCAGCAGTGTCGCAACTAGCGGGAGGCGATTTTCCTACAATGAGCAGTTCTTC. Protein sequence: CASSVATSGRRFSYNEQFF.

This clone was found a few times. The rearrangement joins TRBV11-2 to TRBJ2-7; D is unclear. The CDR3 is 13 residues long. CDR1 is SGHAT, CDR2 FQNNGV, per germline. Trimming removed 0 bases from V and 4 bases from J, with 7 bases in between. The CDR3: CASSLDPPYEQYF. In DNA form, the CDR3 reads TGTGCCAGCAGCTTAGACCCGCCATACGAGCAGTACTTC.

The chain links TRBV28 to TRBJ1-1, with unresolved D. This CDR3 is 16 amino acids long. Trimming removed 4 bases from V and 5 bases from J, with 20 bases in between. Germline-derived CDR1 and CDR2 are MDHEN and SYDVKM. This CDR3 reads CASSWAVGHLGTEAFF. CDR3 DNA sequence: TGTGCCAGCAGTTGGGCGGTTGGGCATCTGGGGACTGAAGCTTTCTTT. The complete variable domain, with remaining parts taken from reference TRBV28 and TRBJ1-1, reads DVKVTQSSRYLVKRTGEKVFLECVQDMDHENMFWYRQDPGLGLRLIYFSYDVKMKEKGDIPEGYSVSREKKERFSLILESASTNQTSMYLCASSWAVGHLGTEAFFGQGTRLTVV.

This clone was counted a few times. J is TRBJ1-2 and V is TRBV10-2, with TRBD1 identical over 7 bases. V lost 6 bases, J lost 4 bases, and 2 bases stayed unmatched. The CDR3 consists of 12 residues. Germline V gene data show CDR1 as WSHSY and CDR2 as SAAADI. The CDR3 spells CASRTGLYGYTF. The CDR3 DNA reads TGCGCCAGCAGGACAGGGCTCTATGGCTACACCTTC.

The chain carries TRBV5-6 and TRBJ1-1; no clear D gene. V dropped 4 bases and J dropped 8 bases, with 15 bases sitting between them. Germline assignment: CDR1 SGHDT and CDR2 YYEEEE. This CDR3 comprises 13 residues. CDR3 residues: CASSPRGMAEAFF. The DNA of the CDR3 is TGTGCCAGCAGCCCAAGAGGTATGGCGGAAGCTTTCTTT.

The rearrangement uses TRBV2 and TRBJ1-1; TRBD1 matches at 7 bases. The CDR3 has 14 amino acids. J was trimmed by 7 bases and V by 6 bases; bases with no gene match: 11. Germline V gene lookup returns CDR1 SNHLY and CDR2 FYNNEI. This CDR3 reads CASRKQGSNFEAFF. The DNA for the CDR3 is TGTGCCAGCAGAAAACAGGGGAGTAATTTTGAAGCTTTCTTT.

This clone appeared once. Other DNA sequences in the sample encode the same CDR3. The V call is TRBV7-9, the J call TRBJ2-7, with D tentatively TRBD2 (6 bases). Trimming took 5 bases from V and 6 from J, leaving 11 bases between them. The CDR3 contains 12 residues. The V gene's germline CDR1 is SEHNR and CDR2 FQNEAQ (reference sequence). Here the CDR3 DNA reads TGTGCCAGCAGCCGGGCCGGGGGCGAGCAGTACTTC. Translated, it gives CASSRAGGEQYF.

The V call is TRBV2, the J call TRBJ1-1; no reliable D call. Trimming removed 5 bases from V and 4 bases from J, with 23 bases in between. Germline V lookup: CDR1 SNHLY, CDR2 FYNNEI. The CDR3 extends over 17 amino acids. This chain's CDR3 is CASSTRRRIREGTEAFF. Here the CDR3 DNA reads TGTGCCAGCAGTACCCGACGACGTATTAGGGAGGGCACTGAAGCTTTCTTT.

The V gene is TRBV15, the J gene TRBJ1-5; 10 bases map to TRBD1. Germline CDR1 and CDR2: LNHNV and YYDKDF (reference sequence). V lost 4 bases, J lost 0 bases, and 9 bases stayed unmatched. There are 18 residues in the CDR3. The CDR3 sequence is CATSTPGQGLYSNQPQHF. CDR3 in DNA: TGTGCCACCAGCACTCCGGGACAGGGGCTTTATAGCAATCAGCCCCAGCATTTT.

This chain uses TRBV5-1 with TRBJ2-3; 7 bases agree with TRBD1. This CDR3 is 14 amino acids long. Germline CDR1 SGHRS, CDR2 YFSETQ. J was trimmed by 3 bases and V by 2 bases; bases with no gene match: 3. In DNA, the CDR3 is TGCGCCAGCAGCTTTTTCAGGGGGACAGATACGCAGTATTTT. Protein product: CASSFFRGTDTQYF.

The rearrangement uses TRBV9 and TRBJ1-2, with unresolved D. The CDR3 consists of 14 residues. The germline V and J ends were trimmed by 0 bases and 2 bases, with 8 bases remaining between them. Germline V lookup: CDR1 SGDLS, CDR2 YYNGEE. The CDR3: CASSVGKGNYGYTF. The CDR3 DNA is TGTGCCAGCAGCGTAGGTAAAGGAAACTATGGCTACACCTTC. Full variable domain (rest looked up from reference TRBV9 and TRBJ1-2): DSGVTQTPKHLITATGQRVTLRCSPRSGDLSVYWYQQSLDQGLQFLIQYYNGEERAKGNILERFSAQQFPDLHSELNLSSLELGDSALYFCASSVGKGNYGYTFGSGTRLTVV.

The chain is built from TRBV4-2 and TRBJ1-3, with 11 bases lining up with TRBD1. The V gene end was trimmed by 1 base and the J gene end by 0 bases; junction bases not matched to a gene: 11. This CDR3 spans 20 amino acids. Germline V gives CDR1 LGHNA, CDR2 YNFKEQ. For the CDR3, the DNA is TGTGCCAGCAGCCAAGGCCTAAGGACAGGGGGCTCCTCCTCTGGAAACACCATATATTTT. It translates to CASSQGLRTGGSSSGNTIYF.

The rearrangement links TRBV5-1 to TRBJ1-2; 8 bases line up with TRBD1. V lost 0 bases and J lost 8; bases outside the gene matches: 6. Germline assignment: CDR1 SGHRS and CDR2 YFSETQ. CDR3 length: 14 amino acids. CDR3 loop: CASSLAGQVGGYTF. In nucleotides, the CDR3 is TGCGCCAGCAGCTTGGCGGGACAGGTCGGCGGCTACACCTTC.

DNA of the CDR3: TGCGCCAGCAGCTTGGCCCCGACTAGCGGGAGCAACGAGCAGTACTTC. It codes for CASSLAPTSGSNEQYF. This chain joins TRBV5-1 and TRBJ2-7; 12 bases agree with TRBD2. Looked up from germline, CDR1 is SGHRS and CDR2 is YFSETQ. This CDR3 is built from 16 residues. Losses at the gene ends were 0 bases for V and 5 bases for J; bases not matched to a gene: 6.

This sequence joins TRBV29-1 and TRBJ2-3; 13 bases line up with TRBD2. The CDR3 is 18 amino acids. Germline V CDR1 and CDR2: SQVTM, ANQGSEA. Germline trimming cut 3 bases from V and 2 bases from J; bases unmatched to any gene: 11. The CDR3 region is CSVDLGQGLAGITDTQYF. CDR3 in DNA: TGCAGCGTTGACCTGGGCCAGGGACTAGCGGGGATCACAGATACGCAGTATTTT.

J is TRBJ2-3 and V is TRBV27; D perhaps matches TRBD1 (5 bases). V was clipped by 2 bases and J by 3 bases, with 24 bases between them. The CDR3 covers 19 residues. Germline CDR1 is MNHEY and CDR2 is SMNVEV (reference sequence). DNA for the CDR3: TGTGCCAGCAGTTTACCCACGTATGTGGGGCCCAATTGGACAGATACGCAGTATTTT. This gives the protein CASSLPTYVGPNWTDTQYF.

The V gene is TRBV9, the J gene TRBJ1-1; 10 bases agree with TRBD1. The CDR3 contains 18 residues. Germline V lookup: CDR1 SGDLS, CDR2 YYNGEE. J gave up 3 bases and V 3 bases, and 14 bases lay outside the gene matches. CDR3 loop: CASSANPMWGTGDTEAFF. The CDR3 DNA follows: TGTGCCAGCAGCGCTAACCCGATGTGGGGGACAGGGGACACTGAAGCTTTCTTT.

V is TRBV7-9 and J is TRBJ1-1; D is uncertain. V was shortened by 4 bases and J by 8 bases, with 11 bases between the two germline ends. This CDR3 spans 12 amino acids. Germline-derived CDR1 and CDR2 are SEHNR and FQNEAQ (reference sequence). Written as DNA, the CDR3 is TGTGCCAGCAGCTCCCCTAATAGCGAAGCTTTCTTT. Its translation: CASSSPNSEAFF.

The V and J genes are TRBV10-2 and TRBJ2-7; no firm D call. Germline V gene lookup returns CDR1 WSHSY and CDR2 SAAADI. Trimming cost V 0 bases and J 3 bases, with 9 bases left between them. The CDR3 consists of 14 residues. The CDR3 spells CASSESSSVYEQYF. In DNA form, the CDR3 reads TGCGCCAGCAGTGAGTCGTCATCCGTCTACGAGCAGTACTTC.

V gene TRBV28 combines with J gene TRBJ2-7, with D possibly matching TRBD2 (7 bases). With 10 bases removed from V and 4 bases from J, the gap between germline ends came to 14 bases. Germline CDR1 is MDHEN and CDR2 is SYDVKM. The CDR3 length is 12 residues. The DNA for the CDR3 is TGTGCCACCCTCGGGGGGCTATACGAGCAGTACTTC. Protein: CATLGGLYEQYF.